The clone carrying this T cell receptor (beta chain) was recorded many times. What it recognizes is unknown. This CDR3 is built from 14 residues. With 1 base removed from V and 1 base from J, the gap between germline ends came to 9 bases. Looked up from germline, CDR1 is DFQATT and CDR2 is SNEGSKA (reference sequence). These data originate in a study of spatial heterogeneity in lung cancer. Study results and caveats: Expanded intratumoral alpha and beta TCR counts tracked tumor mutation counts.

MiXCR, run by TCRdb on the 5' RACE reads, gives a single entry per CDR3 protein. The sample has 9,500 to 14,000 distinct CDR3 sequences, 13% to 15% seen once. Documented time point: sample taken at primary tumor resection. The chain couples TRBV20-1 to TRBJ2-3, with a tentative D call TRBD2 (5 bases). This specimen was lung tumor tissue, taken at surgery. This receptor was obtained from a male donor with early-stage non-small cell lung cancer. The CDR3 nucleotides are TGCAGTGCTAGAGGGATTAGCGGCACAGATACGCAGTATTTT. Amino acids: CSARGISGTDTQYF.